This TCR beta chain was captured by sequencing in a study of T cell responses to AZD1222 COVID-19 vaccine. Turning to the study itself: Pooling of second doses given at about 4 or about 12 weeks was done.

Germline CDR1 GTSNPN, CDR2 SVGIG (reference sequence). The V and J ends lost 4 bases and 0 bases, in that order; junction bases with no gene match: 4. This CDR3 region has 14 residues. Only in-frame clones appear in the TCRdb table, and some are missing; sequencing was by immunoSEQ multiplex PCR. The sample holds some 120,000 clones; about 91% are singletons and the top ten take about a tenth. Study results and caveats: It was only 6 or 7 AZD1222 recipients who were seropositive at baseline. Donors were chiefly white British, with a greater number of females, and clonal diversity was perhaps underestimated. Every sample of the repertoires postdated the peak T cell response.

Worth noting for this clone: Antigen: not known.

The input for sequencing was peripheral blood, taken on day 0 of AZD1222 vaccination. This receptor was obtained from an adult in good health. The chain combines TRBV30 with TRBJ1-1, with 8 bases fitting TRBD1. This CDR3 is CAWTRTGMNTEAFF. The CDR3 nucleotides are TGTGCCTGGACCAGGACAGGGATGAACACTGAAGCTTTCTTT.